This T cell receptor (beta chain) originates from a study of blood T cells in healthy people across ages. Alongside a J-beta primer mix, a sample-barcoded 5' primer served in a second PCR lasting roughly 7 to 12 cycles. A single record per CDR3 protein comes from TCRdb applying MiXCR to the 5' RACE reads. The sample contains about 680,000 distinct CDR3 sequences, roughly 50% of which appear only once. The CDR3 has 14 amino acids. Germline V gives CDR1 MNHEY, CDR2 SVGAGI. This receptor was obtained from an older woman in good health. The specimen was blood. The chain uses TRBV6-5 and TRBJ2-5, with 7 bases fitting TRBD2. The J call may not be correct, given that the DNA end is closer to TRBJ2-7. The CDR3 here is CASSPAWWGGEQYF. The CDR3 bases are TGTGCCAGCAGTCCCGCCTGGTGGGGGGGCGAGCAGTACTTC.